This T cell receptor beta chain derives from a study of T cell responses to AZD1222 COVID-19 vaccine. Pooled together were second doses at about 4 or about 12 weeks. The data were produced by immunoSEQ multiplex PCR, yet TCRdb's version contains in-frame clones alone and is incomplete. This table holds fewer than 70,000 clones, over 65% found once. The germline V gene encodes CDR1 SGHNT and CDR2 YYREEE (reference sequence). Trimming shortened V by 2 bases and J by 1 base, and 9 bases separated the two germline ends. This CDR3 has 14 amino acids. The sequencing here drew on peripheral blood, taken 28 days after the second AZD1222 dose. This sequence originates from an adult who received the AZD1222 COVID-19 vaccine. This chain connects TRBV5-4 to TRBJ1-1, with TRBD1 as a possible D gene (5 bases). For the CDR3, the DNA is TGTGCCAGCAGCTTAGGAGGGACGAACACTGAAGCTTTCTTT. This gives the protein CASSLGGTNTEAFF.